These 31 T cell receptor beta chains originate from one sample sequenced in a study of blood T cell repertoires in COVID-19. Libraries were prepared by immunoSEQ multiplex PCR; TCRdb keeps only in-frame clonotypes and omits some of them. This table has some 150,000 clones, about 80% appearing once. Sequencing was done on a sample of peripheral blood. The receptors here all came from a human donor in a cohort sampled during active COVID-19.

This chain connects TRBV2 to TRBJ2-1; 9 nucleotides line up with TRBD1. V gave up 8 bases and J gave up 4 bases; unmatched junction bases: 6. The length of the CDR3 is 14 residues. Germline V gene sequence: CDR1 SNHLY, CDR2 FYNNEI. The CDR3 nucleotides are TGTGCCAGCCCGAAGGGACAGGGTTACAATGAGCAGTTCTTC. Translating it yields CASPKGQGYNEQFF. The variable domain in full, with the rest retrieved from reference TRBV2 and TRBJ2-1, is EPEVTQTPSHQVTQMGQEVILRCVPISNHLYFYWYRQILGQKVEFLVSFYNNEISEKSEIFDDQFSVERPDGSNFTLKIRSTKLEDSAMYFCASPKGQGYNEQFFGPGTRLTVL.

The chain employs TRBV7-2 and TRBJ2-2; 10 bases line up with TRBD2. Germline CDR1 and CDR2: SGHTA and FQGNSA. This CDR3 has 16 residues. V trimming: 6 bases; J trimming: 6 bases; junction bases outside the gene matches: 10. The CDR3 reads CASSSPAGGFAGELFF. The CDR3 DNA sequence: TGTGCCAGCAGTTCCCCAGCGGGGGGGTTTGCCGGGGAGCTGTTTTTT.

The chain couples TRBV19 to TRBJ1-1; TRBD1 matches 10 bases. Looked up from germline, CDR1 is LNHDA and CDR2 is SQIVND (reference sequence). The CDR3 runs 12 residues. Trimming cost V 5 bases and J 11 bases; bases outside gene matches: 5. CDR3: CASSGTGVYAFF. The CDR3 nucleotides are TGTGCCAGTAGTGGGACAGGGGTGTATGCTTTCTTT.

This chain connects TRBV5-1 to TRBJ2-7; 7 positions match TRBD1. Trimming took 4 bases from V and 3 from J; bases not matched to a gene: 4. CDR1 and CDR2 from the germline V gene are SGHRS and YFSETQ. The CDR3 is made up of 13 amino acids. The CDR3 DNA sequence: TGCGCCAGCAGCCGTGGGACAGACTACGAGCAGTACTTC. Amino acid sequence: CASSRGTDYEQYF.

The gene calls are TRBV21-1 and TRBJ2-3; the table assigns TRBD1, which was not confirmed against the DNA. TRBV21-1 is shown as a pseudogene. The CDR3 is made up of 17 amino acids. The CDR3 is CASSKNPWGQGPDTQYF. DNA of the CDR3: TGTGCCAGCAGCAAAAACCCCTGGGGACAGGGGCCAGATACGCAGTATTTT.

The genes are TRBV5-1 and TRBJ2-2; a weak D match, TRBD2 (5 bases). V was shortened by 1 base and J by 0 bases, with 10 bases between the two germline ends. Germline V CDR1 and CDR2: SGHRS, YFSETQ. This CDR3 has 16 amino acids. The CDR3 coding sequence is TGCGCCAGCAGCTTGTTCGGGGATGCGAACACCGGGGAGCTGTTTTTT. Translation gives CASSLFGDANTGELFF.

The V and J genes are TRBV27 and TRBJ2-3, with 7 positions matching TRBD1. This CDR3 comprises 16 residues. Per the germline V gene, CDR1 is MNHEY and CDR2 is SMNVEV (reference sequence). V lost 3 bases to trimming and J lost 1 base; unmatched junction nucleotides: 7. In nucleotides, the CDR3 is TGTGCCAGCAGTTTGGTGACAGGGACAGGCACAGATACGCAGTATTTT. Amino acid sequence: CASSLVTGTGTDTQYF.

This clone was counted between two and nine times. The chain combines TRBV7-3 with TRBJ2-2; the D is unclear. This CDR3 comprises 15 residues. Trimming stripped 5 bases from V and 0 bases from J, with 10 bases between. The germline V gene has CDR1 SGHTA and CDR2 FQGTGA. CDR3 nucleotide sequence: TGTGCCAGCAGCCCCCAGGCAGCGAACACCGGGGAGCTGTTTTTT. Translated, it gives CASSPQAANTGELFF.

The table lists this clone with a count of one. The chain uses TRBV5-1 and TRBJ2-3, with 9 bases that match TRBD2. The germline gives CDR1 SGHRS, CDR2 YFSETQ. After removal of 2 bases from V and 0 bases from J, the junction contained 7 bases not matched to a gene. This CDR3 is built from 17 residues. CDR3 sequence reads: CASSFRVAGVSTDTQYF. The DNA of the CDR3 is TGCGCCAGCAGCTTTAGGGTAGCGGGAGTTAGCACAGATACGCAGTATTTT.

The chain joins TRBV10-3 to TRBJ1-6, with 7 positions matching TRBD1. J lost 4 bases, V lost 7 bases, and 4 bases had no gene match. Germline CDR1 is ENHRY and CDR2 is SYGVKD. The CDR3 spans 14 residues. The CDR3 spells CAITQGEYNSPLHF. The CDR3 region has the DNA TGTGCCATCACCCAGGGGGAATATAATTCACCCCTCCACTTT.

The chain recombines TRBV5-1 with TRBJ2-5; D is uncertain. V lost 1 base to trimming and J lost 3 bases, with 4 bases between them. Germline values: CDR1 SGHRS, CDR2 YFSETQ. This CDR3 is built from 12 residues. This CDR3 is CASSLTEETQYF. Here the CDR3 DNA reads TGCGCCAGCAGCTTGACAGAAGAGACCCAGTACTTC. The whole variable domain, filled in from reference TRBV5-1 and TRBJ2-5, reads KAGVTQTPRYLIKTRGQQVTLSCSPISGHRSVSWYQQTPGQGLQFLFEYFSETQRNKGNFPGRFSGRQFSNSRSEMNVSTLELGDSALYLCASSLTEETQYFGPGTRLLVL.

The CDR3 DNA reads TGCGCCAGCAGTCTGACAGGGGCCTACGAGCAGTACTTC. This encodes CASSLTGAYEQYF. The V call is TRBV23-1, the J call TRBJ2-7; TRBD1 matches at 8 bases. Being an ORF, TRBV23-1 has a function that is uncertain. This CDR3 comprises 13 residues. V lost 4 bases and J lost 2; bases outside the gene matches: 1.

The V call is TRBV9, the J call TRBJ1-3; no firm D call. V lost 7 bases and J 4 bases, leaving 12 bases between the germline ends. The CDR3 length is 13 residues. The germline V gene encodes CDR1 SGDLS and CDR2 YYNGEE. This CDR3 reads CASGTLTGNTIYF. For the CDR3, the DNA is TGTGCCAGCGGAACCCTGACAGGAAACACCATATATTTT.

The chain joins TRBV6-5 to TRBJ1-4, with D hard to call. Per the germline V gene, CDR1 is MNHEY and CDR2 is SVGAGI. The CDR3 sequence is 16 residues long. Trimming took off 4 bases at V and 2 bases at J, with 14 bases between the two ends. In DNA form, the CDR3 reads TGTGCCAGCAGTTTCGGTTTCGGCGGCACTAATGAAAAACTGTTTTTT. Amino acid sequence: CASSFGFGGTNEKLFF.

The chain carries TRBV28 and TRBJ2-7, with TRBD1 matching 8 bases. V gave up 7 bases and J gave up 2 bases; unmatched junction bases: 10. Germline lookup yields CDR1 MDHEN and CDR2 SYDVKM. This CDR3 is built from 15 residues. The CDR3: CASIVTRQGPYEQYF. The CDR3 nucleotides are TGTGCCAGCATCGTGACGAGACAGGGGCCCTACGAGCAGTACTTC.

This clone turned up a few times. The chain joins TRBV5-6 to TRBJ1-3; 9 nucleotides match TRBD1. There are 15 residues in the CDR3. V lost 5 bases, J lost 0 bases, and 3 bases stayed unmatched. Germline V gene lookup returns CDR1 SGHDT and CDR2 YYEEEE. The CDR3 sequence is CASRMTGGSGNTIYF. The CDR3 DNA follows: TGTGCCAGCAGGATGACAGGGGGCTCTGGAAACACCATATATTTT.

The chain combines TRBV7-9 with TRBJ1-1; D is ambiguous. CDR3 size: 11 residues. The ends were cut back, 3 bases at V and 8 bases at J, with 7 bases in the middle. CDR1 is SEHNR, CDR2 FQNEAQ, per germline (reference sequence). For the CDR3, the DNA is TGTGCCAGCAGCTTGAACAGCGAAGCTTTCTTT. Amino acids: CASSLNSEAFF.

CDR3 sequence (DNA): TGTGCTAGTGGTCGGTATGAGTATGAAAAACTGTTTTTT. Its protein is CASGRYEYEKLFF. The gene calls are TRBV12-5 and TRBJ1-4; the D is unclear. Trimming cost V 5 bases and J 6 bases, with 10 bases left between them. The CDR3 loop spans 13 amino acids. The germline V gene encodes CDR1 LGHNT and CDR2 FRNRAP. Drawing the rest from reference TRBV12-5 and TRBJ1-4, the complete variable domain is DARVTQTPRHKVTEMGQEVTMRCQPILGHNTVFWYRQTMMQGLELLAYFRNRAPLDDSGMPKDRFSAEMPDATLATLKIQPSEPRDSAVYFCASGRYEYEKLFFGSGTQLSVL.

CDR3 amino acids: CASSIDRGLETQYF. DNA for the CDR3: TGTGCCAGCAGTATTGACAGGGGGCTTGAGACCCAGTACTTC. This chain joins TRBV6-5 and TRBJ2-5; 10 bases map to TRBD1. The germline gives CDR1 MNHEY, CDR2 SVGAGI. J gave up 5 bases and V 5 bases, and 5 bases lay outside the gene matches. The CDR3 runs 14 residues.

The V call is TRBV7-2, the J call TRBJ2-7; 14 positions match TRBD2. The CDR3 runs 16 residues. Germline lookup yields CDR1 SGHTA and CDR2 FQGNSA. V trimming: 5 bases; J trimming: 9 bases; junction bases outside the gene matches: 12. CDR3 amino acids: CASSTTGTSGGIGQYF. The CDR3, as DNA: TGTGCCAGCAGCACCACCGGGACTAGCGGGGGTATCGGGCAGTACTTC.

In DNA form, the CDR3 reads TGTGCCAGTAGTCCCCTAGGGACTAGCGGTTCCTACGAGCAGTACTTC. Translated: CASSPLGTSGSYEQYF. This sequence joins TRBV19 and TRBJ2-7; 11 nucleotides line up with TRBD2. J was trimmed by 1 base and V by 5 bases; bases with no gene match: 7. Germline CDR1 is LNHDA and CDR2 is SQIVND (reference sequence). The CDR3 has 16 amino acids.

The CDR3 sequence: CASSFNLKQGATEAFF. DNA of the CDR3: TGTGCCAGCAGTTTCAACTTGAAACAGGGGGCCACTGAAGCTTTCTTT. The chain employs TRBV27 and TRBJ1-1; the match to TRBD1 covers 9 bases. Trimming at V came to 3 bases and at J to 4 bases, leaving 9 bases not matched to a gene. The CDR3 runs to 16 residues. Per germline, CDR1 MNHEY and CDR2 SMNVEV (reference sequence).

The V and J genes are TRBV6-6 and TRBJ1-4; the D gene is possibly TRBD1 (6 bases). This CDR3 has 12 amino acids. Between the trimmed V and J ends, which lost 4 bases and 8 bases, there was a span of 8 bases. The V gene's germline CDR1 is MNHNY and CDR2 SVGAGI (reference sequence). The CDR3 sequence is CASSSQGEKLFF. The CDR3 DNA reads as TGTGCCAGCAGTTCCCAGGGGGAAAAACTGTTTTTT.

The CDR3 protein is CSSRPTGGSGYTF. CDR3 sequence (DNA): TGCAGCTCAAGACCGACAGGGGGCTCTGGCTACACCTTC. This sequence joins TRBV29-1 and TRBJ1-2; 10 nucleotides line up with TRBD1. The CDR3 is made up of 13 amino acids. Germline V gives CDR1 SQVTM, CDR2 ANQGSEA. Unmatched junction bases numbered 10, after V lost 8 bases and J lost 7 bases.

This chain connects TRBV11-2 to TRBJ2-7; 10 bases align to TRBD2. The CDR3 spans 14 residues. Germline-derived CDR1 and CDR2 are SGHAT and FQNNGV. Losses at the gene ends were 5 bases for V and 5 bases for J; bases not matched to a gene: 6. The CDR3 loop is CASSSGGAYHEQYF. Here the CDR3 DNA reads TGTGCCAGCAGCAGCGGGGGGGCTTACCACGAGCAGTACTTC.

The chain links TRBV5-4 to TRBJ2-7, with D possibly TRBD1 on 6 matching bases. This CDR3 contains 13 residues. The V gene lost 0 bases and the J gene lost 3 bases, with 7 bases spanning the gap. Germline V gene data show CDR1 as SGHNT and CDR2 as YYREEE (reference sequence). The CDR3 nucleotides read TGTGCCAGCAGCTTGGGGACAGACTACGAGCAGTACTTC. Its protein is CASSLGTDYEQYF.

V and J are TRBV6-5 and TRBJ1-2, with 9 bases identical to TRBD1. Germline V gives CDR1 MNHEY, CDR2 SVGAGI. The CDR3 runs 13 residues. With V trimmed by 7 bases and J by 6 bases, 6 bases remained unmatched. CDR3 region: CASNKGQGNGYTF. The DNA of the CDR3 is TGTGCCAGCAACAAAGGACAGGGGAATGGCTACACCTTC.

The CDR3 nucleotides read TGTGCCAGCAGCCGAGAGGTTGAGGGCTACACCTTC. Translation gives CASSREVEGYTF. V gene TRBV9 combines with J gene TRBJ1-2; the D is unclear. The CDR3 totals 12 residues. Trimming cost V 4 bases and J 8 bases, with 12 bases left between them. Germline V CDR1 and CDR2: SGDLS, YYNGEE.

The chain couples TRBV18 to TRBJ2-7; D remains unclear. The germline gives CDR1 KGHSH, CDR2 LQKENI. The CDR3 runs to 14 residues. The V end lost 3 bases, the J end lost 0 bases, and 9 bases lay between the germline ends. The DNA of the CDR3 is TGTGCCAGCTCACCCTATCAAAGCTCCTACGAGCAGTACTTC. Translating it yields CASSPYQSSYEQYF.

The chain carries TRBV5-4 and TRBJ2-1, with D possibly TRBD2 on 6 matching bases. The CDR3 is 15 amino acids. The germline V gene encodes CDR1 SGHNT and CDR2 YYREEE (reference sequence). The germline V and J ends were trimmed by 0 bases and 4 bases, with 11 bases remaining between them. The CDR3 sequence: CASSLVGGPYNEQFF. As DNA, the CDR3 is TGTGCCAGCAGCTTGGTGGGGGGACCTTACAATGAGCAGTTCTTC.

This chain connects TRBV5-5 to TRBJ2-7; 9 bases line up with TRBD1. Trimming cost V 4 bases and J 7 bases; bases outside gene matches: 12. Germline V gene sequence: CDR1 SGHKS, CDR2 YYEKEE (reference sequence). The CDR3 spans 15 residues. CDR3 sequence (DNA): TGTGCCAGCAGCCCCGACAACAGGGGGCGCGCAGAGCAGTACTTC. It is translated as CASSPDNRGRAEQYF.